This T cell receptor beta chain was sequenced during a study of blood T cell repertoires in COVID-19. As for the study in general: Sample material is recorded as cDNA or gDNA derived from T cells, B-cell-depleted T cells, or PBMCs.

Germline V gene lookup returns CDR1 MNHEY and CDR2 SVGAGI. There are 15 residues in the CDR3. V lost 7 bases and J 1 base, leaving 13 bases between the germline ends. Authors' processing steps: For nucleated cells, counts were estimated from reference gene primer amplification. Measured with immunoSEQ multiplex PCR; TCRdb has only the in-frame clones, and not every one. Clone size and V and J calls were adopted from that table, with D and trimming inferred from the DNA. Among more than 300,000 clones listed, around 90% were seen once. The receptor comes from a young woman who had recovered from COVID-19. The sample was PBMCs or T cells enriched from blood (not recorded which). The chain combines TRBV6-5 with TRBJ2-2; D may be TRBD1 (6 bases). CDR3 in amino acids: CASIPPGQNTGELFF. The CDR3 nucleotides are TGTGCCAGCATTCCGCCGGGACAGAACACCGGGGAGCTGTTTTTT.